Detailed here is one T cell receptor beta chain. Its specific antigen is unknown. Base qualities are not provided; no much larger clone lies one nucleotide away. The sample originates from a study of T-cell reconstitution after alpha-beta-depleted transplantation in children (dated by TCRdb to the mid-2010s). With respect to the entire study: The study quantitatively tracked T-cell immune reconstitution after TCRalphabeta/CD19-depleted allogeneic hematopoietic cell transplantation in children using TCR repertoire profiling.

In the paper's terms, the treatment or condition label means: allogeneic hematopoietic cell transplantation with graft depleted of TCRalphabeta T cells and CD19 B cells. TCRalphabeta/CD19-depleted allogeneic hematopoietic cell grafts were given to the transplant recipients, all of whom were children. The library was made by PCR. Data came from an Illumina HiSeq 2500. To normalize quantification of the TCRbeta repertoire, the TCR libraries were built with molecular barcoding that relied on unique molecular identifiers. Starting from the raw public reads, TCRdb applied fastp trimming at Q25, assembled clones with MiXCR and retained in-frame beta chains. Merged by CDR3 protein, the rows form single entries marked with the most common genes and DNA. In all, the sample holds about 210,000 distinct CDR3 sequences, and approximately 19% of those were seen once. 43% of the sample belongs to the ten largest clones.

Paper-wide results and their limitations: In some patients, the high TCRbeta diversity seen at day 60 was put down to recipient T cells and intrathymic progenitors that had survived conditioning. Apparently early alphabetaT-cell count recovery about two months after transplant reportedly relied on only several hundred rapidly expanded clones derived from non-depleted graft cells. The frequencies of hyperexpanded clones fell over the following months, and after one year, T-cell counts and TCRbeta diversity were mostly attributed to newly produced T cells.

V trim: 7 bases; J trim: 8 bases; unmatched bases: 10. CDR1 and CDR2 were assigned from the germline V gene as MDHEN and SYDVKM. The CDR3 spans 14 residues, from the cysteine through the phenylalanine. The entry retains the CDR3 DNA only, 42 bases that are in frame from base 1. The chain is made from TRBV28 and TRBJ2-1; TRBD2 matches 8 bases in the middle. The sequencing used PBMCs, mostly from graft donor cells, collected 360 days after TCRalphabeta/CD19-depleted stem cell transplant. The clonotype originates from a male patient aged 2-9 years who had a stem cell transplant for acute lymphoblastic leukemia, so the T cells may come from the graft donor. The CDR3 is CASTSGGARDEQFF. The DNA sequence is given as TGTGCCAGCACCTCCGGGGGGGCCCGGGATGAGCAGTTCTTC.